The 30 T cell receptor beta chains presented below share a single source sample, sequenced in a study of T cell repertoires in cytomegalovirus infection. TCRdb called the reads again in MiXCR, with one record for every CDR3 protein. This table has hundreds of thousands of distinct CDR3 sequences, about 33% appearing once. The antigens of these receptors remain unknown. The material sequenced was cultured PBMCs, taken from culture after CMV antigen stimulation. Every receptor here comes from a human donor in good health (CMV status not recorded). Some clones in this sample may be carry-over from other donors' samples.

The chain uses TRBV25-1 and TRBJ1-2; the D is unclear. With 1 base removed from V and 1 base from J, the gap between germline ends came to 19 bases. The length of the CDR3 is 18 residues. Germline CDR1 reads MGHDK; CDR2 reads SYGVNS. The CDR3 DNA follows: TGTGCCAGCAGTGAATGTAGGAGGTACAGACCAAATAACTATGGCTACACCTTC. Translated: CASSECRRYRPNNYGYTF.

This rearrangement joins TRBV12-3 or TRBV12-4 to TRBJ2-1; no firm D call. This CDR3 contains 12 residues. V lost 5 bases and J lost 9, with 11 bases in between. CDR3 bases: TGTGCCAGCAGTCCCCTACCTCCTGAGCAGTTCTTC. It translates to CASSPLPPEQFF.

The chain couples TRBV19 to TRBJ2-7, with no clear D. The CDR3 has 15 residues. V was cut by 3 bases and J by 4 bases, with 16 bases left in between. Germline CDR1 and CDR2: LNHDA and SQIVND (reference sequence). This CDR3 is CASSISVAHAYEQYF. The CDR3 DNA follows: TGTGCCAGTAGTATTTCAGTCGCACACGCATACGAGCAGTACTTC.

V usage is TRBV7-2 and J usage is TRBJ2-2; D uncertain. The germline V gene has CDR1 SGHTA and CDR2 FQGNSA. V was cut by 5 bases and J by 6 bases, with 10 bases left in between. CDR3 length: 13 residues. CDR3 in amino acids: CASSPGPPGELFF. In DNA form, the CDR3 reads TGTGCCAGCAGCCCGGGTCCCCCCGGGGAGCTGTTTTTT.

This clonotype was picked up a small number of times. This chain uses TRBV7-9 with TRBJ2-5; D gene unclear. Germline CDR1 and CDR2: SEHNR and FQNEAQ (reference sequence). The ends were cut back, 4 bases at V and 1 base at J, with 10 bases in the middle. The CDR3 has 14 residues. CDR3 in amino acids: CASSSRVIQETQYF. DNA of the CDR3: TGTGCCAGCAGCTCACGGGTTATCCAAGAGACCCAGTACTTC. Looking up the rest from reference TRBV7-9 and TRBJ2-5 gives the full variable domain: DTGVSQNPRHKITKRGQNVTFRCDPISEHNRLYWYRQTLGQGPEFLTYFQNEAQLEKSRLLSDRFSAERPKGSFSTLEIQRTEQGDSAMYLCASSSRVIQETQYFGPGTRLLVL.

The chain combines TRBV7-3 with TRBJ2-2; perhaps D is TRBD1 or TRBD2 (5 bases each). CDR1 is SGHTA and CDR2 is FQGTGA in the germline V gene. The CDR3 is made up of 13 amino acids. V lost 5 bases, J lost 7 bases, and 11 bases lay in between. Here the CDR3 reads CASSPARGGELFF. The CDR3 bases are TGTGCCAGCAGCCCCGCGAGGGGCGGGGAGCTGTTTTTT.

The chain combines TRBV7-2 with TRBJ1-5; no clear D gene. The CDR3 totals 14 residues. Between the trimmed V and J ends, which lost 2 bases and 2 bases, there was a span of 7 bases. CDR1 SGHTA and CDR2 FQGNSA come from the germline V gene. The CDR3 is CASSLFRGNQPQHF. CDR3 nucleotide sequence: TGTGCCAGCAGCTTATTTAGGGGCAATCAGCCCCAGCATTTT.

The genes are TRBV29-1 and TRBJ2-5; the D is unclear. V was clipped by 0 bases and J by 2 bases, with 7 bases between them. CDR3 size: 13 residues. Germline V gene data show CDR1 as SQVTM and CDR2 as ANQGSEA. CDR3 amino acids: CSVEDKAQETQYF. The CDR3 DNA follows: TGCAGCGTTGAAGATAAGGCACAAGAGACCCAGTACTTC.

This clonotype was seen a handful of times. The chain links TRBV12-5 to TRBJ2-1; 10 nucleotides agree with TRBD2. The V gene's germline CDR1 is LGHNT and CDR2 FRNRAP. This CDR3 contains 14 residues. The V and J ends lost 6 bases and 7 bases, in that order; junction bases with no gene match: 6. As DNA, the CDR3 is TGTGCTAGTGGGAAACTAGCGGGATCAAATGAGCAGTTCTTC. It is translated as CASGKLAGSNEQFF.

This clonotype was seen once. The junction departs from the called germline gene at one end, perhaps through a read error. V and J are TRBV4-1 and TRBJ2-1, with 10 nucleotides matching TRBD2. The CDR3 loop spans 16 amino acids. Germline-derived CDR1 and CDR2 are MGHRA and YSYEKL. The CDR3, as DNA: TGCACCAGCAGCCAAGTAATAGCGGGGGGATACAATGAGCAGTTCTTC. This encodes CTSSQVIAGGYNEQFF.

This clonotype was observed a handful of times. This chain connects TRBV14 to TRBJ2-3; D gene unclear. V shed 2 bases and J shed 5 bases, with 11 bases lying between them. This CDR3 comprises 14 residues. Germline values: CDR1 SGHDN, CDR2 FVKESK. For the CDR3, the DNA is TGTGCCAGCAGCCAAATGGCGGTACTAGATACGCAGTATTTT. It is translated as CASSQMAVLDTQYF.

The gene calls are TRBV10-3 and TRBJ2-5; tentatively, D is TRBD1 (6 bases). Trimming removed 10 bases from V and 1 base from J, with 19 bases in between. The germline V gene has CDR1 ENHRY and CDR2 SYGVKD. The CDR3 loop spans 15 amino acids. DNA of the CDR3: TGTGCCACCCGAAAGGGACCGACAGGCCAAGAGACCCAGTACTTC. As protein: CATRKGPTGQETQYF.

This clonotype was seen a few times. V gene TRBV19 combines with J gene TRBJ2-2; D call uncertain. The CDR3 is 16 amino acids. Germline V CDR1 and CDR2: LNHDA, SQIVND (reference sequence). With 4 bases removed from V and 0 bases from J, the gap between germline ends came to 12 bases. The CDR3 sequence: CASSTYPLANTGELFF. As DNA, the CDR3 is TGTGCCAGTAGTACCTATCCCTTAGCGAACACCGGGGAGCTGTTTTTT.

This clonotype was detected only a few times. The chain uses TRBV7-6 and TRBJ2-3; D remains unclear. The V gene lost 1 base and the J gene lost 0 bases, with 11 bases spanning the gap. This CDR3 is 16 amino acids long. CDR1 is SGHVS and CDR2 is FNYEAQ in the germline V gene. Here the CDR3 reads CASSLGSLLSTDTQYF. CDR3 in DNA: TGTGCCAGCAGCTTAGGCAGTCTCCTGAGCACAGATACGCAGTATTTT.

This chain joins TRBV11-2 and TRBJ2-5; D is tentatively TRBD1 or TRBD2 (5 bases each). Germline V CDR1 and CDR2: SGHAT, FQNNGV. With 5 bases removed from V and 4 bases from J, the gap between germline ends came to 14 bases. This CDR3 has 14 amino acids. The CDR3 sequence is CASSPFLGTETQYF. In nucleotides, the CDR3 is TGTGCCAGCAGCCCGTTTCTAGGGACAGAGACCCAGTACTTC.

This clonotype was detected only a few times. The chain links TRBV7-2 to TRBJ2-2; D might be TRBD2 (5 bases). The CDR3 spans 16 residues. The germline V gene encodes CDR1 SGHTA and CDR2 FQGNSA. Trimming stripped 2 bases from V and 0 bases from J, with 10 bases between. The CDR3 sequence: CASSLRTRSNTGELFF. Written as DNA, the CDR3 is TGTGCCAGCAGCTTAAGGACTCGTTCGAACACCGGGGAGCTGTTTTTT.

Many counts were recorded for this clonotype. The chain is built from TRBV7-2 and TRBJ2-5; 9 bases map to TRBD2. V was clipped by 3 bases and J by 4 bases; unmatched bases: 6. The CDR3 length is 15 residues. Looked up from germline, CDR1 is SGHTA and CDR2 is FQGNSA. The CDR3 sequence: CASSFPSGRRETQYF. The CDR3 nucleotides are TGTGCCAGCAGCTTCCCCAGCGGGAGGCGAGAGACCCAGTACTTC.

The gene calls are TRBV20-1 and TRBJ2-1; TRBD2 matches at 9 bases. V lost 1 base to trimming and J lost 9 bases; unmatched junction nucleotides: 4. The CDR3 sequence is 13 residues long. The germline CDR1 and CDR2 sequences are DFQATT and SNEGSKA (reference sequence). As DNA, the CDR3 is TGCAGTGCTAGAGTTCTAGCGGGACTTGAGCAGTTCTTC. Translation: CSARVLAGLEQFF.

The chain recombines TRBV29-1 with TRBJ2-3; D gene ambiguous. The germline CDR1 and CDR2 sequences are SQVTM and ANQGSEA. The CDR3 contains 11 residues. V lost 6 bases and J lost 6, with 10 bases in between. The CDR3 nucleotides are TGCAGCGTCCAAAAACGCGATACGCAGTATTTT. This sequence encodes CSVQKRDTQYF.

This clonotype was seen at least ten times. J is TRBJ1-1 and V is TRBV7-2; 7 bases agree with TRBD1. V lost 8 bases, J lost 5 bases, and 8 bases stayed unmatched. The V gene's germline CDR1 is SGHTA and CDR2 FQGNSA. The CDR3 totals 13 residues. The CDR3 nucleotides are TGTGCCAGCGGTCGACAGGGAGGGACTGAAGCTTTCTTT. Protein product: CASGRQGGTEAFF.

The chain couples TRBV7-9 to TRBJ1-1; 8 bases fit TRBD1. The CDR3 length is 14 residues. V shed 7 bases, J shed 1 base, and the junction held 5 bases outside the gene matches. Germline V gene data show CDR1 as SEHNR and CDR2 as FQNEAQ (reference sequence). CDR3 nucleotide sequence: TGTGCCAGCATCCGGGGACAGGAGAACACTGAAGCTTTCTTT. It codes for CASIRGQENTEAFF.

The V gene is TRBV6-2 or TRBV6-3, the J gene TRBJ2-2; 10 nucleotides align to TRBD2. CDR3 length: 16 amino acids. Germline V lookup: CDR1 MNHEY, CDR2 SVGEGT. The V gene end was trimmed by 1 base and the J gene end by 7 bases; junction bases not matched to a gene: 6. For the CDR3, the DNA is TGTGCCAGCAGTTACTTGCTAGCGGGAGAGGTCGGGGAGCTGTTTTTT. Encoded protein: CASSYLLAGEVGELFF.

There are many counts of this clonotype. This rearrangement joins TRBV7-2 to TRBJ2-5, with 11 positions matching TRBD2. The CDR3 runs 13 residues. Trimming removed 10 bases from V and 7 bases from J; junction bases left unmatched: 8. In germline, CDR1 is SGHTA, CDR2 FQGNSA. CDR3 coding DNA: TGTGCCATGAGTAGCGGGAGGGAAGGGACCCAGTACTTC. Translated: CAMSSGREGTQYF.

Details on this clonotype: Germline is not matched at one junction end, which may reflect a read error. The rearrangement uses TRBV7-2 and TRBJ2-1; D gene uncertain. CDR1 is SGHTA and CDR2 is FQGNSA in the germline V gene. CDR3 length equals 11 residues. CDR3 sequence: CATSLINEQFF. The CDR3, as DNA: TGTGCCACCAGCTTAATCAATGAGCAGTTCTTC.

This clonotype was counted a single time. An end of the junction differs from the germline gene, which may be a read error. The gene calls are TRBV15 and TRBJ2-3; 8 bases agree with TRBD2. Germline V gives CDR1 LNHNV, CDR2 YYDKDF (reference sequence). The CDR3 loop spans 13 amino acids. CDR3 region: CATSRRGSGRVSF. Here the CDR3 DNA reads TGTGCCACCAGCAGGAGGGGAAGCGGGAGAGTGAGTTTT.

This clonotype showed up many times. The J gene is TRBJ2-1, the V gene TRBV7-2; D is unclear. V dropped 0 bases and J dropped 4 bases, with 4 bases sitting between them. The CDR3 consists of 13 residues. Germline assignment: CDR1 SGHTA and CDR2 FQGNSA. The CDR3 DNA is TGTGCCAGCAGCTTAGCAGAGTACAATGAGCAGTTCTTC. Translating it yields CASSLAEYNEQFF.

This clonotype was counted only a few times. This chain joins TRBV30 and TRBJ2-3; 9 bases line up with TRBD2. The CDR3 contains 15 residues. Unmatched junction bases numbered 5, after V lost 1 base and J lost 3 bases. Germline-derived CDR1 and CDR2 are GTSNPN and SVGIG (reference sequence). CDR3 loop: CAWSALAGITDTQYF. CDR3 sequence (DNA): TGTGCCTGGAGTGCGCTAGCGGGAATTACAGATACGCAGTATTTT.

In nucleotides, the CDR3 is TGTGCCAGCAGCCCGAACAGGGGGGGTAGCAATCAGCCCCAGCATTTT. Protein product: CASSPNRGGSNQPQHF. The rearrangement links TRBV7-2 to TRBJ1-5; the match to TRBD1 covers 8 bases. Germline V gene data show CDR1 as SGHTA and CDR2 as FQGNSA. The CDR3 spans 16 residues. Trimming cost V 5 bases and J 0 bases; bases outside gene matches: 6.

This clonotype was seen more than once but under ten times. The CDR3 DNA follows: TGTGCCAGCAGCCGTGGCCGGGACAGGGAACACGAAAAACTGTTTTTT. Amino acids: CASSRGRDREHEKLFF. This rearrangement joins TRBV7-4 to TRBJ1-4; 9 bases fit TRBD1. V dropped 5 bases and J dropped 8; count of bases not matched to a gene: 12. The CDR3 contains 16 residues. The V gene's germline CDR1 is SGHVT and CDR2 SQSDAQ.

This chain joins TRBV28 and TRBJ2-1; maybe TRBD1 (6 bases). The CDR3 is 12 amino acids. CDR1 and CDR2 from the germline V gene are MDHEN and SYDVKM. Trimming cost V 5 bases and J 12 bases, with 14 bases left between them. The CDR3 spells CASSLLGGWQFF. As DNA, the CDR3 is TGTGCCAGCAGTCTATTAGGGGGTTGGCAGTTCTTC.